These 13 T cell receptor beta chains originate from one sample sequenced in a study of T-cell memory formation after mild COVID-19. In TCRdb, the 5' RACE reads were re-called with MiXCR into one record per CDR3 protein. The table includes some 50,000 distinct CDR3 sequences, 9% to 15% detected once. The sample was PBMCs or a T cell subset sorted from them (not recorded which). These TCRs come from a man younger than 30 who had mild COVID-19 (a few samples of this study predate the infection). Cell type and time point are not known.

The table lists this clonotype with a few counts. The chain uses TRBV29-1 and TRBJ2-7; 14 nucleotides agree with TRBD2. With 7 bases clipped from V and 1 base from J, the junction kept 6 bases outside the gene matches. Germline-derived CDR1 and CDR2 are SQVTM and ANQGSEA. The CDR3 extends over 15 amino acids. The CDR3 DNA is TGCAGCGCAGGACTAGCGGGGGGCCCTTCCTACGAGCAGTACTTC. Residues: CSAGLAGGPSYEQYF.

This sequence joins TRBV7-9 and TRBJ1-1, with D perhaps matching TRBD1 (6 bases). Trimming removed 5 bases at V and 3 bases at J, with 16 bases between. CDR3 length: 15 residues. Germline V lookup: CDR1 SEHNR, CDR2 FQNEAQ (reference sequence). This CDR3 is CASSNRGRGDTEAFF. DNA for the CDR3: TGTGCCAGCAGCAACCGGGGGCGCGGGGACACTGAAGCTTTCTTT.

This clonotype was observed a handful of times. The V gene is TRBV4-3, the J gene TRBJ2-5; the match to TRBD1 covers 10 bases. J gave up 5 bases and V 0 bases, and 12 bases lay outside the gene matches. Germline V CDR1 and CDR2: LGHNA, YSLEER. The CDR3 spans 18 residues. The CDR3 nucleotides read TGCGCCAGCAGCCAAGAAGGGCCCCCGACAGGGGGCTGGGAGACCCAGTACTTC. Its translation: CASSQEGPPTGGWETQYF.

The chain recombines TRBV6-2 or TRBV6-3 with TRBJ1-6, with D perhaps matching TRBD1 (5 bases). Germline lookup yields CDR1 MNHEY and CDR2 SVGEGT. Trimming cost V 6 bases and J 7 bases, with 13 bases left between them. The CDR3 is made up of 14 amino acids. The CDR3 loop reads CASSHGTENSPLHF. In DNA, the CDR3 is TGTGCCAGCAGCCACGGGACTGAAAATTCACCCCTCCACTTT.

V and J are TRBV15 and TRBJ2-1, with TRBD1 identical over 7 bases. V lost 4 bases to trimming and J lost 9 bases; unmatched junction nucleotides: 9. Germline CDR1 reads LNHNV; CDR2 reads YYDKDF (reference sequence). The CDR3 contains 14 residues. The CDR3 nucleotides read TGTGCCACCAGCATAGACAGGGCATCGGGTGAGCAGTTCTTC. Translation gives CATSIDRASGEQFF. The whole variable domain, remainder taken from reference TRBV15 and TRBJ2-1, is DAMVIQNPRYQVTQFGKPVTLSCSQTLNHNVMYWYQQKSSQAPKLLFHYYDKDFNNEADTPDNFQSRRPNTSFCFLDIRSPGLGDTAMYLCATSIDRASGEQFFGPGTRLTVL.

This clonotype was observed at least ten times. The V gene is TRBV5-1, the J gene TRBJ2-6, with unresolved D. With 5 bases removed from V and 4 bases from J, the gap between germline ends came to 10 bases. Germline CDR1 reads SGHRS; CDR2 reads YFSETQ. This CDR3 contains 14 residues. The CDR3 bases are TGCGCCAGCAGTATGTCTCTAGGGGCCAACGTCCTGACTTTC. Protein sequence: CASSMSLGANVLTF. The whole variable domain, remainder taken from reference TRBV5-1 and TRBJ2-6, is KAGVTQTPRYLIKTRGQQVTLSCSPISGHRSVSWYQQTPGQGLQFLFEYFSETQRNKGNFPGRFSGRQFSNSRSEMNVSTLELGDSALYLCASSMSLGANVLTFGAGSRLTVL.

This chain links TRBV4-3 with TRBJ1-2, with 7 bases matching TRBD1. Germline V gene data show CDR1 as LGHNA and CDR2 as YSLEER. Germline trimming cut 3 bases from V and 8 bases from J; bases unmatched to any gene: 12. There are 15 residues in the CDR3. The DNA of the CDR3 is TGCGCCAGCAGCCAGGAAAGACAGGGTTTGAGGGGCTACACCTTC. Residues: CASSQERQGLRGYTF.

CDR3 nucleotide sequence: TGCGCCAGCAGCCCCGGTGACAGGGGGAACACTGAAGCTTTCTTT. Translating gives CASSPGDRGNTEAFF. The gene calls are TRBV4-1 and TRBJ1-1, with 8 positions matching TRBD1. There are 15 residues in the CDR3. Germline V gives CDR1 MGHRA, CDR2 YSYEKL. The V and J ends lost 4 bases and 1 base, in that order; junction bases with no gene match: 5.

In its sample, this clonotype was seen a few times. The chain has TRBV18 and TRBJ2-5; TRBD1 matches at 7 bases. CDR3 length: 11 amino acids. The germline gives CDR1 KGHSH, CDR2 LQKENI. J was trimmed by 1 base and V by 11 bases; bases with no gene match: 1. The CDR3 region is CAAGGQETQYF. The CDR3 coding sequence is TGTGCCGCAGGGGGCCAAGAGACCCAGTACTTC.

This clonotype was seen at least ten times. DNA for the CDR3: TGCAGTGCTAGAGTGCAAGCGGGGGAGTACAATGAGCAGTTCTTC. It translates to CSARVQAGEYNEQFF. J is TRBJ2-1 and V is TRBV20-1; 8 bases are a match to TRBD2. The ends lost 1 base at V and 4 bases at J; junction bases unmatched: 6. The CDR3 totals 15 residues. Germline loops: CDR1 DFQATT, CDR2 SNEGSKA (reference sequence).

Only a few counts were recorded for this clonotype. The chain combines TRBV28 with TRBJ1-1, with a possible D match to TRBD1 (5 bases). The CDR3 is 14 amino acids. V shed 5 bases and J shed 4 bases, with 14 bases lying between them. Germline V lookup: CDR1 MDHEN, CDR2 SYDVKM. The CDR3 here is CASSPAGGSTEAFF. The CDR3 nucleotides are TGTGCCAGCAGTCCAGCCGGGGGGAGCACTGAAGCTTTCTTT.

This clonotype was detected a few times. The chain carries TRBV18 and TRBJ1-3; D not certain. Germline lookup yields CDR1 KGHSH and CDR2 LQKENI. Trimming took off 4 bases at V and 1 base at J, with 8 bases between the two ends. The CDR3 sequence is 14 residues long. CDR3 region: CASSRETSGNTIYF. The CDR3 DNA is TGTGCCAGCTCACGTGAGACATCTGGAAACACCATATATTTT. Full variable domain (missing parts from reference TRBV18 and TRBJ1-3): NAGVMQNPRHLVRRRGQEARLRCSPMKGHSHVYWYRQLPEEGLKFMVYLQKENIIDESGMPKERFSAEFPKEGPSILRIQQVVRGDSAAYFCASSRETSGNTIYFGEGSWLTVV.

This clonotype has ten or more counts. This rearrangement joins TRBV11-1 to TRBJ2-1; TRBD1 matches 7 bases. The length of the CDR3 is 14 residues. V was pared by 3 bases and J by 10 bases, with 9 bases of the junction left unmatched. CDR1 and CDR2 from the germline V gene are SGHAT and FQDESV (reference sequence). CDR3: CASSLEQGMLEQFF. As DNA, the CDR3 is TGTGCCAGCAGCTTGGAACAGGGGATGTTAGAGCAGTTCTTC.